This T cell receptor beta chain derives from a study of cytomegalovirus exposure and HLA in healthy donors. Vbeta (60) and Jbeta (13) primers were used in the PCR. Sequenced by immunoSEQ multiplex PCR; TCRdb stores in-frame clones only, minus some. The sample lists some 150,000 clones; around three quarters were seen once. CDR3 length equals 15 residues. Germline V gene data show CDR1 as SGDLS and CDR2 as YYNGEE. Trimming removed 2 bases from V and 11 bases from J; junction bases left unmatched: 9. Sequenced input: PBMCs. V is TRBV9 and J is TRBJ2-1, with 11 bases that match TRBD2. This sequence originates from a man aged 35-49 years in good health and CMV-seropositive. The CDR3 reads CASSVSGRAGVKQFF. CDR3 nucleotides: TGTGCCAGCAGCGTTAGCGGGAGGGCCGGAGTTAAGCAGTTCTTC.